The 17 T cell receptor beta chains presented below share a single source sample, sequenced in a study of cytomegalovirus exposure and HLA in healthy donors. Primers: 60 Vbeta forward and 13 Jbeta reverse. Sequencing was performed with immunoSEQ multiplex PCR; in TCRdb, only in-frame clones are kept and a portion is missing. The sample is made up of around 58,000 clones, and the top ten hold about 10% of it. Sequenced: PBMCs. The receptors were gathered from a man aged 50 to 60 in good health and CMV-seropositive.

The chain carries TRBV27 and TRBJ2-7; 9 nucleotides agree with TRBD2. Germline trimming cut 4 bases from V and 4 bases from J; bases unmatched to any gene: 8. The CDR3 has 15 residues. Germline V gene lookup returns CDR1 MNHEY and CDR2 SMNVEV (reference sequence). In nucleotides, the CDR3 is TGTGCCAGCAGTTCCATAGCGGGAGCTAGGTACGAGCAGTACTTC. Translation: CASSSIAGARYEQYF.

CDR3 nucleotides: TGTGCCAGCAAACCAGCGGGAGGTAACTCCTACGAGCAGTACTTC. Protein: CASKPAGGNSYEQYF. The J gene is TRBJ2-7, the V gene TRBV5-4, with 9 bases that match TRBD2. There are 15 residues in the CDR3. V shed 6 bases, J shed 0 bases, and the junction held 7 bases outside the gene matches. From germline, CDR1 is SGHNT and CDR2 YYREEE (reference sequence).

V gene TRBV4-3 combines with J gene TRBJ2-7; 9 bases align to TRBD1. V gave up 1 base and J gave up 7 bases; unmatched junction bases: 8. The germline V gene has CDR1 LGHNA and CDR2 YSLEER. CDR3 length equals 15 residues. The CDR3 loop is CASSQGLQGAGEQYF. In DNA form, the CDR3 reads TGCGCCAGCAGCCAAGGCTTACAGGGGGCGGGGGAGCAGTACTTC.

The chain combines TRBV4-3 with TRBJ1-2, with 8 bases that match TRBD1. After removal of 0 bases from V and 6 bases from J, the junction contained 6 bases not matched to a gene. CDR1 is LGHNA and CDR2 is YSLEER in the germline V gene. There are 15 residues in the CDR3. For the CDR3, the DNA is TGCGCCAGCAGCCAAGATCGGGCAGGGGGCCATGGCTACACCTTC. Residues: CASSQDRAGGHGYTF.

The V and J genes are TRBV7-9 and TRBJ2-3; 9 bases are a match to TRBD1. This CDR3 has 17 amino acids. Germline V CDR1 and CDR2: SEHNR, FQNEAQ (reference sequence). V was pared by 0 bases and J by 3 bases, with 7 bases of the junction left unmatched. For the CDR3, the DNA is TGTGCCAGCAGCTTAGCGGGACAGGGAAGAGGGACAGATACGCAGTATTTT. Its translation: CASSLAGQGRGTDTQYF.

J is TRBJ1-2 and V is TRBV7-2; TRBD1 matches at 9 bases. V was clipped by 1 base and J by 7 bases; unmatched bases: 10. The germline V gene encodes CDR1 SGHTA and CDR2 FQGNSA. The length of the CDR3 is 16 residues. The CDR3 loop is CASSLENRGRRSGYTF. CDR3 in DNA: TGTGCCAGCAGCTTAGAAAACAGGGGGCGAAGGTCTGGCTACACCTTC.

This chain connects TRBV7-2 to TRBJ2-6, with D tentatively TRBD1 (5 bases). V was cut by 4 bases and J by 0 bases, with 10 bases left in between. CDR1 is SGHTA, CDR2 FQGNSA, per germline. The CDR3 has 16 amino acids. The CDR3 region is CASSYKGFSGANVLTF. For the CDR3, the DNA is TGTGCCAGCAGCTACAAGGGGTTCTCTGGGGCCAACGTCCTGACTTTC. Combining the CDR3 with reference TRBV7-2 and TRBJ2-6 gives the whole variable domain GAGVSQSPSNKVTEKGKDVELRCDPISGHTALYWYRQSLGQGLEFLIYFQGNSAPDKSGLPSDRFSAERTGGSVSTLTIQRTQQEDSAVYLCASSYKGFSGANVLTFGAGSRLTVL.

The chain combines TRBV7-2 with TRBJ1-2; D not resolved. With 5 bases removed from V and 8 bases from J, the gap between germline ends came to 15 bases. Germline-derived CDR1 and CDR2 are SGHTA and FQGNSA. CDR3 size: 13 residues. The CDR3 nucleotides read TGTGCCAGCAGCCGTACACAAACGGGGGGCTACACCTTC. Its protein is CASSRTQTGGYTF. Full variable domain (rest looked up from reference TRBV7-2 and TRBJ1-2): GAGVSQSPSNKVTEKGKDVELRCDPISGHTALYWYRQSLGQGLEFLIYFQGNSAPDKSGLPSDRFSAERTGGSVSTLTIQRTQQEDSAVYLCASSRTQTGGYTFGSGTRLTVV.

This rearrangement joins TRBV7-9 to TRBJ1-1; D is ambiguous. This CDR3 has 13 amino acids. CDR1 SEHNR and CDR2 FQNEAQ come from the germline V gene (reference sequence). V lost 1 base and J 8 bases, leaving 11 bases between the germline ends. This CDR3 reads CASSLVVPGEAFF. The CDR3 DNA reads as TGTGCCAGCAGCTTAGTGGTCCCCGGGGAAGCTTTCTTT.

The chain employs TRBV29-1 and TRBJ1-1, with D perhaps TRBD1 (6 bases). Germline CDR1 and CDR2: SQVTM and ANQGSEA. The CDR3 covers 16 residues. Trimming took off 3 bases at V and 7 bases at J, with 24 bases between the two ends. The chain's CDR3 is CSVERASTLEQGEAFF. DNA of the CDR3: TGCAGCGTTGAGCGGGCCTCGACACTTGAACAGGGTGAAGCTTTCTTT.

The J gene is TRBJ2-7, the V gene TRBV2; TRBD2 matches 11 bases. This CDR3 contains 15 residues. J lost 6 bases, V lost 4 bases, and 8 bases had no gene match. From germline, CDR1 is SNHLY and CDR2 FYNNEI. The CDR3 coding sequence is TGTGCCAGCAGTGGACAGACTAGCGGGATGGGCGAGCAGTACTTC. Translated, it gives CASSGQTSGMGEQYF. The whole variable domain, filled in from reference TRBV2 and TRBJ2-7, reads EPEVTQTPSHQVTQMGQEVILRCVPISNHLYFYWYRQILGQKVEFLVSFYNNEISEKSEIFDDQFSVERPDGSNFTLKIRSTKLEDSAMYFCASSGQTSGMGEQYFGPGTRLTVT.

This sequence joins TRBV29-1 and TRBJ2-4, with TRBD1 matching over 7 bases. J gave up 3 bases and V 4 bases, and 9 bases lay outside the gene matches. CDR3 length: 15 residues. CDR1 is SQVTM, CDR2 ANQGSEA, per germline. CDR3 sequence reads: CSVGGTDDGKNIQYF. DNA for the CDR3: TGCAGCGTTGGAGGGACAGATGATGGCAAAAACATTCAGTACTTC.

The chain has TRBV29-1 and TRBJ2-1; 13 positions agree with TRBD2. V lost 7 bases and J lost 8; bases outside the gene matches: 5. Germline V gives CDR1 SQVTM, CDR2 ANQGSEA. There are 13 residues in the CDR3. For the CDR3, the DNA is TGCAGCGCCACTAGCGGGGGGGGGTATGAGCAGTTCTTC. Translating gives CSATSGGGYEQFF.

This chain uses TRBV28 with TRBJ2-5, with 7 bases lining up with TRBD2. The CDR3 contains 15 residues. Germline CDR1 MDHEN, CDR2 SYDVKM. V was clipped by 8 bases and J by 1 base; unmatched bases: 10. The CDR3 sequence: CASCGAGAGQETQYF. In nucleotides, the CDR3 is TGTGCCAGCTGCGGGGCGGGAGCGGGCCAAGAGACCCAGTACTTC.

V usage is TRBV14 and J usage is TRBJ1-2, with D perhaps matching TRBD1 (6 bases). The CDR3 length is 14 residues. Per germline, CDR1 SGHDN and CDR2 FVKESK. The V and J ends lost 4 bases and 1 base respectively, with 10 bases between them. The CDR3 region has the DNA TGTGCCAGCAGCCGGCCAGGGGTTAACTATGGCTACACCTTC. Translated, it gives CASSRPGVNYGYTF.

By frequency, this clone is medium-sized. The CDR3 loop is CASSFLDVGNEQFF. The CDR3 DNA is TGTGCCAGCAGCTTCCTCGACGTCGGGAATGAGCAGTTCTTC. The chain links TRBV5-6 to TRBJ2-1, with D unresolved. CDR3 length: 14 residues. Trimming stripped 2 bases from V and 7 bases from J, with 13 bases between. Germline assignment: CDR1 SGHDT and CDR2 YYEEEE.

The chain's CDR3 is CASSLRGRYEQYF. CDR3 in DNA: TGTGCCAGCAGCTTAAGGGGCCGATACGAGCAGTACTTC. This chain links TRBV7-6 with TRBJ2-7; tentatively, D is TRBD1 (5 bases). The V end lost 2 bases, the J end lost 4 bases, and 9 bases lay between the germline ends. This CDR3 has 13 amino acids. Germline V gene data show CDR1 as SGHVS and CDR2 as FNYEAQ.